This T cell receptor (beta chain) is drawn from a study of neurological immune-mediated disorders. For the study at large: The multiple sclerosis group of around 34 included roughly 31 relapsing-remitting and 3 secondary progressive patients.

Unsorted libraries came from 2 million PBMCs stored at -80 °C. Study-wide points: A possible signature appeared as one related-CDR3 cluster, in which phylogenetic grouping placed the repertoires of 18 of 34 multiple sclerosis patients.

This clonotype was seen at least ten times. What it recognizes is unknown. From germline, CDR1 is MNHEY and CDR2 SMNVEV (reference sequence). V was clipped by 5 bases and J by 3 bases; unmatched bases: 6. The length of the CDR3 is 14 residues. In TCRdb, the 5' RACE reads were re-called with MiXCR into one record per CDR3 protein. Among tens of thousands of distinct CDR3 sequences listed, 4.5% were seen once. This clonotype was sampled from a man aged 25 to 40 with multiple sclerosis. The chain employs TRBV27 and TRBJ2-7; 8 bases align to TRBD1. Sequenced: PBMCs. CDR3 protein: CASSERQGNYEQYF. Written as DNA, the CDR3 is TGTGCCAGCAGTGAAAGACAGGGGAACTACGAGCAGTACTTC.